This T cell receptor (beta chain) was recovered during a study of blood T cell repertoires in COVID-19. V lost 6 bases to trimming and J lost 5 bases; unmatched junction nucleotides: 4. The germline gives CDR1 SGHDN, CDR2 FVKESK. This CDR3 is 14 amino acids long. Some clones are missing from TCRdb's copy, which holds only in-frame ones; the method was immunoSEQ multiplex PCR. Of 200,000 to 300,000 clones detected, about 85% appear once; the ten largest clones hold under 5%. Material: peripheral blood. The chain uses TRBV14 and TRBJ1-4; 9 nucleotides match TRBD1. This receptor was identified in a man in his 60s with acute or convalescent COVID-19. CDR3: CASRRQGGNEKLFF. Here the CDR3 DNA reads TGTGCCAGCAGGCGACAGGGGGGAAATGAAAAACTGTTTTTT.